Only a few counts were recorded for the clone carrying this T cell receptor (beta chain). No antigen is known for it. The data belong to a study of shared clonotypes between healthy human individuals. Study overall: The people who gave samples were two women and a few men aged 18 to 49.

Study-level points and caveats: Approximately 5.1% was the fraction of naive CD4 clonotypes found shared across a few donors.

An assay was performed, and its level was deep. Clones were sequenced by immunoSEQ multiplex PCR, and TCRdb holds only the in-frame ones, with some missing. The sample has 650,000 to 800,000 clones; 72% are singletons. This TCR was recovered from a young woman in good health. Sequenced input: memory CD4+ T cells sorted from blood. The subset: CD45RA-negative fraction.

The CDR3, as DNA: TGTGCCAGTAGCGGGAGTCTCTACGAGCAGTACTTC. Translating gives CASSGSLYEQYF. This sequence joins TRBV2 and TRBJ2-7; TRBD2 matches at 9 bases. Trimming took 9 bases from V and 3 from J; bases not matched to a gene: 3. Germline lookup yields CDR1 SNHLY and CDR2 FYNNEI. The CDR3 is 12 residues long.